These T cell receptor beta chains were read from a single sample in a study of T cells in tuberculosis. Generated by immunoSEQ multiplex PCR, the TCRdb table keeps only in-frame clones and is missing some. The repertoire holds about 43,000 clones, with 90% to 95% as singletons. Sequenced: PBMCs. The receptors come from a donor aged 10-29 years with latent tuberculosis or without tuberculosis infection. Some clones in this sample may be carry-over from other donors' samples. Both conserved end residues are part of each CDR3. The D gene is left open where the match is weak. Where a row states a size, it is once, few, many or the class of an expanded clone; other rows omit it.

j_gene | d_gene | abundance | v_gene | CDR3nt | CDR3aa
TRBJ2-1 | - | - | TRBV10-3 | TGTGCCATCAGTGAGTCCTTAGTACATGAGCAGTTCTTC | CAISESLVHEQFF
TRBJ1-2 | - | - | TRBV29-1 | TGCAGCGTTGATCGGGGGGGCTCTGTTGGCTACACCTTC | CSVDRGGSVGYTF
TRBJ1-1 | TRBD1 | - | TRBV28 | TGTGCCAGCAGCCTCGACAGGGTCACTGAAGCTTTCTTT | CASSLDRVTEAFF
TRBJ2-7 | - | - | TRBV27 | TGTGCCAGCAGTCCGTCAACCGGCTCCTACGAGCAGTACTTC | CASSPSTGSYEQYF
TRBJ1-1 | - | - | TRBV7-2 | TGTGCCAGCAGCGCTACGGGGGGCACTGAAGCTTTCTTT | CASSATGGTEAFF
TRBJ1-5 | - | once | TRBV6-6 | TGTGCCAGCAGATACGGGGCAGGGGATCAGCCCCAGCATTTT | CASRYGAGDQPQHF
TRBJ2-7 | TRBD1 | - | TRBV9 | TGTGCCAGCAGCGTAGGTGGGGACAGAGTATGGGAGCAGTACTTC | CASSVGGDRVWEQYF
TRBJ2-3 | TRBD2 | once | TRBV12-5 | TGTGCTAGTGGTTTGGCAACTAGCGGGAGGGCCGACGTGCAGTATTTT | CASGLATSGRADVQYF
TRBJ2-7 | TRBD1 | few | TRBV4-1 | TGCGCCAGCAGCCAAGCACCGGGACAGGCCTACGAGCAGTACTTC | CASSQAPGQAYEQYF
TRBJ1-4 | - | - | TRBV7-2 | TGTGCCAGCAGCTTAGACTTGGGAGGGCGTGAAAAACTGTTTTTT | CASSLDLGGREKLFF
TRBJ2-7 | TRBD1 | - | TRBV28 | TGTGCCAGCAGTTGGACAGGGCCGTCCTACGAGCAGTACTTC | CASSWTGPSYEQYF
TRBJ2-1 | TRBD2 | - | TRBV4-3 | TGCGCCAGCAGCCAATGGACGACTAGCGGGAGCTCCTACAATGAGCAGTTCTTC | CASSQWTTSGSSYNEQFF
TRBJ2-2 | - | few | TRBV28 | TGTGCCAGCAGTTCCCGGGGCACCGGGGAGCTGTTTTTT | CASSSRGTGELFF
TRBJ2-1 | TRBD2 | - | TRBV2 | TGTGCCAGCAGCGTTATAGCGGGAGTGTACAATGAGCAGTTCTTC | CASSVIAGVYNEQFF